The source of this TCR beta chain is a study of beta chain features in type 1 diabetes. Study findings and constraints: For Type 1 diabetes patients, all four CD4+ subsets carried TCRB CDR3s that were moderately but significantly shorter. Reads derived from cDNA could over-represent cells showing high TCR expression.

This CDR3 contains 15 residues. The germline CDR1 and CDR2 sequences are MNHEY and SVGAGI. V was clipped by 0 bases and J by 3 bases, with 11 bases between them. This clone was recorded many times. Antigen specificity is unknown. The authors reverse transcribed all of the isolated RNA, so sequencing captured expressed TCRB transcripts. Sequencing was performed with immunoSEQ multiplex PCR; in TCRdb, only in-frame clones are kept and a portion is missing. The sample shows about 390,000 clones, roughly 9.8% of them seen only once. The J gene is TRBJ1-2, the V gene TRBV6-5; D is undetermined. This TCR came from a young man with type 1 diabetes. Sequencing used central memory CD4+ T cells from blood. CDR3 loop: CASSYSGNWDYGYTF. The CDR3 DNA is TGTGCCAGCAGTTACTCAGGAAACTGGGACTATGGCTACACCTTC.